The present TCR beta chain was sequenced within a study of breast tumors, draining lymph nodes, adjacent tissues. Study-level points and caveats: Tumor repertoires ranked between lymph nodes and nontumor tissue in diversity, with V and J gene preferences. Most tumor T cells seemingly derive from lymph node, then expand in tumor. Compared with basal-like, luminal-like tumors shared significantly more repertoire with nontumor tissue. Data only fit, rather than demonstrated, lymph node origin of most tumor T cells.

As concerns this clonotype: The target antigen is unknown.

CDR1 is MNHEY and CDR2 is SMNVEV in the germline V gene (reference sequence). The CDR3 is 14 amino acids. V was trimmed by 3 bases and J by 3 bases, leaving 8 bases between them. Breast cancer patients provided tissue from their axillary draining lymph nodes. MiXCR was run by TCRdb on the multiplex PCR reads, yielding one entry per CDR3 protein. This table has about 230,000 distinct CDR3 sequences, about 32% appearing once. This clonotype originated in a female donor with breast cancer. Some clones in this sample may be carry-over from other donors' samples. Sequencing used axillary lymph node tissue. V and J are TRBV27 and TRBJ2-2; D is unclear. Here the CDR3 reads CASSFTRYTGELFF. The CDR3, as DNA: TGTGCCAGCAGTTTTACCCGTTACACCGGGGAGCTGTTTTTT.